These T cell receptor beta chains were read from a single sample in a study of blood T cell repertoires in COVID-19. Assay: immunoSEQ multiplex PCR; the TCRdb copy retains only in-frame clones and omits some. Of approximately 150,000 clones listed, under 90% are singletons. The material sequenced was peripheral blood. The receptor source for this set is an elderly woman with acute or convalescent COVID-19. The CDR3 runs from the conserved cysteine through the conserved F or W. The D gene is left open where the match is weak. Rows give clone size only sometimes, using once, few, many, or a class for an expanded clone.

CDR3nt: TGTGCCAGCAGTTACCAAACCAGGGGGGAAAAACTGTTTTTT; CDR3aa: CASSYQTRGEKLFF; v_gene: TRBV6-6; j_gene: TRBJ1-4; d_gene: TRBD1; abundance: NA
CDR3nt: TGCGCCAGCAGCTTGACCGGGACTAGCGGGGGTGTGGGGTTAAACATTCAGTACTTC; CDR3aa: CASSLTGTSGGVGLNIQYF; v_gene: TRBV5-1; j_gene: TRBJ2-4; d_gene: TRBD2; abundance: NA
CDR3nt: TGTGCCAGTAGACAGAGGCACTACGAGCAGTACTTC; CDR3aa: CASRQRHYEQYF; v_gene: TRBV11-3; j_gene: TRBJ2-7; d_gene: NA; abundance: NA
CDR3nt: TGTGCCAGCACCAGCTTGGGGGGCCGCGGGGGAGAGACCCAGTACTTC; CDR3aa: CASTSLGGRGGETQYF; v_gene: TRBV7-8; j_gene: TRBJ2-5; d_gene: NA; abundance: NA
CDR3nt: TGTGCCACCACCCAGAGCCCCGGACTGGTGCTAGGTGGCAATGAGCAGTTCTTC; CDR3aa: CATTQSPGLVLGGNEQFF; v_gene: TRBV15; j_gene: TRBJ2-1; d_gene: NA; abundance: NA
CDR3nt: TGTGCCAGCAGTTACGGGACTAGCGGTTACGAGCAGTACTTC; CDR3aa: CASSYGTSGYEQYF; v_gene: TRBV6-2/TRBV6-3; j_gene: TRBJ2-7; d_gene: TRBD2; abundance: NA
CDR3nt: TGTGCCAGCAGCCAAGATCAAGGGAGGAACAGGGGGTTCTCCTACGAGCAGTACTTC; CDR3aa: CASSQDQGRNRGFSYEQYF; v_gene: TRBV3-1/TRBV3-2; j_gene: TRBJ2-7; d_gene: TRBD1; abundance: NA
CDR3nt: TGCAGTGCTAGTCCGTCTAGCGGGGAAGGATCCTACGAGCAGTACTTC; CDR3aa: CSASPSSGEGSYEQYF; v_gene: TRBV20-1; j_gene: TRBJ2-7; d_gene: TRBD2; abundance: NA
CDR3nt: TGTGCCAGCAGTTCAAGGGACAGGAACACTGAAGCTTTCTTT; CDR3aa: CASSSRDRNTEAFF; v_gene: TRBV6-5; j_gene: TRBJ1-1; d_gene: TRBD1; abundance: once
CDR3nt: TGTGCCAGCAGCCGATCAGCGGGGGGATTCCACGAGCAGTACTTC; CDR3aa: CASSRSAGGFHEQYF; v_gene: TRBV7-9; j_gene: TRBJ2-7; d_gene: TRBD2; abundance: NA
CDR3nt: TGTGCCAGCAGTAAACAGGGGGGATATCAGCCCCAGCATTTT; CDR3aa: CASSKQGGYQPQHF; v_gene: TRBV28; j_gene: TRBJ1-5; d_gene: TRBD1; abundance: few
CDR3nt: TGTGCCAGCAGCCTTCTAGAGGACAGGGAAGGAAATGAGCAGTTCTTC; CDR3aa: CASSLLEDREGNEQFF; v_gene: TRBV21-1; j_gene: TRBJ2-1; d_gene: NA; abundance: once
CDR3nt: TGCGCCAGCAGCCCATCGACAGGGTCGGTCAATGAGCAGTTCTTC; CDR3aa: CASSPSTGSVNEQFF; v_gene: TRBV5-1; j_gene: TRBJ2-1; d_gene: TRBD1; abundance: NA
CDR3nt: TGTGCCAGCAGTTACTCTGGGACACACAATGAGCAGTTCTTC; CDR3aa: CASSYSGTHNEQFF; v_gene: TRBV6-5; j_gene: TRBJ2-1; d_gene: NA; abundance: NA
CDR3nt: TGTGCCTGGAGTGTAGGGACTAACACTGAAGCTTTCTTT; CDR3aa: CAWSVGTNTEAFF; v_gene: TRBV30; j_gene: TRBJ1-1; d_gene: NA; abundance: NA
CDR3nt: TGTGCCAGTAGTATAGGCGTCAGGGGGCAGGTCGGGGAAAAACTGTTTTTT; CDR3aa: CASSIGVRGQVGEKLFF; v_gene: TRBV19; j_gene: TRBJ1-4; d_gene: TRBD1; abundance: NA
CDR3nt: TGTGCCAGTAGGGGCCGGGACAGGGTAGGTTGGTATGAGCAGTTCTTC; CDR3aa: CASRGRDRVGWYEQFF; v_gene: TRBV19; j_gene: TRBJ2-1; d_gene: TRBD1; abundance: NA
CDR3nt: TGTGCCAGCTCACCGGGACAGGTGAACACTGAAGCTTTCTTT; CDR3aa: CASSPGQVNTEAFF; v_gene: TRBV18; j_gene: TRBJ1-1; d_gene: TRBD1; abundance: NA
CDR3nt: TGTGCCAGCAGTTCCGGGACTAGCAGAATCCATGAGCAGTTCTTC; CDR3aa: CASSSGTSRIHEQFF; v_gene: TRBV6-4; j_gene: TRBJ2-1; d_gene: TRBD2; abundance: NA
CDR3nt: TGTGCCATCAGTGAGGACAGCAGGGTAACCCTCCACTTT; CDR3aa: CAISEDSRVTLHF; v_gene: TRBV10-3; j_gene: TRBJ1-6; d_gene: NA; abundance: NA
CDR3nt: TGTGCCAGCAGCTTAGAGGGGGATCAGCCCCAGCATTTT; CDR3aa: CASSLEGDQPQHF; v_gene: TRBV7-2; j_gene: TRBJ1-5; d_gene: NA; abundance: NA
CDR3nt: TGTGCCATCAGTGGGGGACTAGCGCAGGGCGAGACCCAGTACTTC; CDR3aa: CAISGGLAQGETQYF; v_gene: TRBV10-3; j_gene: TRBJ2-5; d_gene: TRBD2; abundance: NA
CDR3nt: TGTGCCAGCAGCAGCTGGGCGGGGTCCCTCACAGATACGCAGTATTTT; CDR3aa: CASSSWAGSLTDTQYF; v_gene: TRBV11-2; j_gene: TRBJ2-3; d_gene: NA; abundance: NA
CDR3nt: TGTGCCACCAGCAGAGGGTCCTCCAGCAGGGGCACAGATACGCAGTATTTT; CDR3aa: CATSRGSSSRGTDTQYF; v_gene: TRBV15; j_gene: TRBJ2-3; d_gene: NA; abundance: NA
CDR3nt: TGTGCCAGCAGCTTAGGTCAGGGGTTAGAGGCTTTCTTT; CDR3aa: CASSLGQGLEAFF; v_gene: TRBV5-8; j_gene: TRBJ1-1; d_gene: NA; abundance: NA
CDR3nt: TGTGCCAGTAGTGCCTCAACCACGAAGGAGGTCGCTGAAGCTTTCTTT; CDR3aa: CASSASTTKEVAEAFF; v_gene: TRBV19; j_gene: TRBJ1-1; d_gene: NA; abundance: NA
CDR3nt: TGTGCCAGCAGCCCGACAGCGCCTAGCTACGAGCAGTACTTC; CDR3aa: CASSPTAPSYEQYF; v_gene: TRBV14; j_gene: TRBJ2-7; d_gene: NA; abundance: once
CDR3nt: TGTGCCAGCAGCTTCACTAGCGGGGGGTACAATGAGCAGTTCTTC; CDR3aa: CASSFTSGGYNEQFF; v_gene: TRBV7-9; j_gene: TRBJ2-1; d_gene: TRBD2; abundance: NA
CDR3nt: TGTGCCAGTAGGGAAGCCGGACAGCCGACTAATCAGCCCCAGCATTTT; CDR3aa: CASREAGQPTNQPQHF; v_gene: TRBV19; j_gene: TRBJ1-5; d_gene: NA; abundance: NA
CDR3nt: TGTGCCAGCAGCCCTGGCGGGGGAGGCCACACCTTC; CDR3aa: CASSPGGGGHTF; v_gene: TRBV9; j_gene: TRBJ1-2; d_gene: NA; abundance: NA
CDR3nt: TGTGCCAGCAGCCATGGACAGGGGAACTACGAGCAGTACTTC; CDR3aa: CASSHGQGNYEQYF; v_gene: TRBV5-4; j_gene: TRBJ2-7; d_gene: TRBD1; abundance: NA
CDR3nt: TGTGCCAGCAGTCTTCTCGGGACAGTAAATGGCTACACCTTC; CDR3aa: CASSLLGTVNGYTF; v_gene: TRBV13; j_gene: TRBJ1-2; d_gene: TRBD1; abundance: NA
CDR3nt: TGTGCCAGCAGTAGGGGTACGGACTCCTACAATGAGCAGTTCTTC; CDR3aa: CASSRGTDSYNEQFF; v_gene: TRBV6-5; j_gene: TRBJ2-1; d_gene: NA; abundance: NA
CDR3nt: TGTGCCAGCAGTGTAGGACAGGGGGTGAACACCGGGGAGCTGTTTTTT; CDR3aa: CASSVGQGVNTGELFF; v_gene: TRBV6-1; j_gene: TRBJ2-2; d_gene: TRBD1; abundance: NA
CDR3nt: TGTGCCAGCAGCGCTTCGCTAGCGGGGGGGCGACGAGAGCAGTTCTTC; CDR3aa: CASSASLAGGRREQFF; v_gene: TRBV7-8; j_gene: TRBJ2-1; d_gene: TRBD2; abundance: NA
CDR3nt: TGTGCCAGCAGCCAAGATATGGGCGGCACAGATACGCAGTATTTT; CDR3aa: CASSQDMGGTDTQYF; v_gene: TRBV3-1/TRBV3-2; j_gene: TRBJ2-3; d_gene: NA; abundance: NA
CDR3nt: TGTGCCTGGAGTGACTTACTAGCGGGGGGATTCAATGAGCAGTTCTTC; CDR3aa: CAWSDLLAGGFNEQFF; v_gene: TRBV30; j_gene: TRBJ2-1; d_gene: TRBD2; abundance: NA
CDR3nt: TGTGCCAGTAGTATCGGGGGGGGCCAAGTTGAGCAGTTCTTC; CDR3aa: CASSIGGGQVEQFF; v_gene: TRBV19; j_gene: TRBJ2-1; d_gene: TRBD2; abundance: NA
CDR3nt: TGTGCCAGCAGCTTACTAGCGAGTAGCTCCTACAATGAGCAGTTCTTC; CDR3aa: CASSLLASSSYNEQFF; v_gene: TRBV7-9; j_gene: TRBJ2-1; d_gene: NA; abundance: NA
CDR3nt: TGTGCCAGCAGCCAAGACGCCACAGGCTCTGGAAACACCATATATTTT; CDR3aa: CASSQDATGSGNTIYF; v_gene: TRBV4-2; j_gene: TRBJ1-3; d_gene: NA; abundance: NA
CDR3nt: TGCGCCAGCAGCTTGGCCGGGACAGGGGTTAACGAGCAGTACTTC; CDR3aa: CASSLAGTGVNEQYF; v_gene: TRBV5-1; j_gene: TRBJ2-7; d_gene: TRBD1; abundance: NA
CDR3nt: TGTGCCAGCAGCTTCTTTTCTGCGGCATACAATGAGCAGTTCTTC; CDR3aa: CASSFFSAAYNEQFF; v_gene: TRBV7-9; j_gene: TRBJ2-1; d_gene: NA; abundance: NA
CDR3nt: TGTGCCTGGAGTCCAGGGGGCCGCGGTGGCTACACCTTC; CDR3aa: CAWSPGGRGGYTF; v_gene: TRBV30; j_gene: TRBJ1-2; d_gene: TRBD1; abundance: NA